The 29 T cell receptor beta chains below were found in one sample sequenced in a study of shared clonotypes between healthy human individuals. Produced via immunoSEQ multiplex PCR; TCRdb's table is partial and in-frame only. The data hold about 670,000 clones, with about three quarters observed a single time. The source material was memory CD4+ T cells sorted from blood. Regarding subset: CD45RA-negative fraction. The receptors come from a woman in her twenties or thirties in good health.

Here the CDR3 DNA reads TGTGCCAGCAGCGTAGGTCAGGGCGCGTCCTTCTCTGGAAACACCATATATTTT. Translated: CASSVGQGASFSGNTIYF. This chain joins TRBV9 and TRBJ1-3, with a possible D match to TRBD1 (5 bases). Germline V gives CDR1 SGDLS, CDR2 YYNGEE. This CDR3 is 18 amino acids long. The ends were cut back, 0 bases at V and 0 bases at J, with 16 bases in the middle.

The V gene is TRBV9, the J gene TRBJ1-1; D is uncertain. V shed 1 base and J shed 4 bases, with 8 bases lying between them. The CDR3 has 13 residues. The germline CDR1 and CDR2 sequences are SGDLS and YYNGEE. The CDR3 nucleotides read TGTGCCAGCAGCGTACAGATGAGCACTGAAGCTTTCTTT. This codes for CASSVQMSTEAFF.

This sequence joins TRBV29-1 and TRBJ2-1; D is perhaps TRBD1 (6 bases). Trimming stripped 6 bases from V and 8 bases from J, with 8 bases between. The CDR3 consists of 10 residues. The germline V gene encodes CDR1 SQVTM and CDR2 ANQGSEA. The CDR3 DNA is TGCAGCGTGCACAGGGATGAGCAGTTCTTC. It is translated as CSVHRDEQFF.

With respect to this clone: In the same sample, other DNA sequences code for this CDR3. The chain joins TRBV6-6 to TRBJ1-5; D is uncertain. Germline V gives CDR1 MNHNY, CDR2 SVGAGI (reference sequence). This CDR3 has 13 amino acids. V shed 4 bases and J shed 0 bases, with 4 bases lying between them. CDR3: CASSSFSNQPQHF. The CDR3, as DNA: TGTGCCAGCAGTTCGTTTAGCAATCAGCCCCAGCATTTT.

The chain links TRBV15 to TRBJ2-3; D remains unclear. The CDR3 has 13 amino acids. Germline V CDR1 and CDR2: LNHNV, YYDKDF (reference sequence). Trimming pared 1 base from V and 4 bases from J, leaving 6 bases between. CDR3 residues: CATSRAVSDTQYF. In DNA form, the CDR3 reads TGTGCCACCAGCAGAGCCGTTTCAGATACGCAGTATTTT.

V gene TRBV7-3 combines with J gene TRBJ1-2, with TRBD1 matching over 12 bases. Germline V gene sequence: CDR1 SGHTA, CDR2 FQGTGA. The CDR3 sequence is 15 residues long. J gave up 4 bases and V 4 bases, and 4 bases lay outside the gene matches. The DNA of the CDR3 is TGTGCCAGCAGCTCCGGGACAGGGGGCCGCTATGGCTACACCTTC. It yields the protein CASSSGTGGRYGYTF.

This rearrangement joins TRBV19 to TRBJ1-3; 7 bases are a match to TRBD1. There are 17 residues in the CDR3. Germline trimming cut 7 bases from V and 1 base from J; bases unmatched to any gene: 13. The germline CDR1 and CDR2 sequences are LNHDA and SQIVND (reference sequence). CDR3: CASTFRLGRGSGNTIYF. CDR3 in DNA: TGTGCCAGTACCTTCCGCCTGGGCAGGGGGTCTGGAAACACCATATATTTT. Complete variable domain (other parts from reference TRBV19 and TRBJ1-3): DGGITQSPKYLFRKEGQNVTLSCEQNLNHDAMYWYRQDPGQGLRLIYYSQIVNDFQKGDIAEGYSVSREKKESFPLTVTSAQKNPTAFYLCASTFRLGRGSGNTIYFGEGSWLTVV.

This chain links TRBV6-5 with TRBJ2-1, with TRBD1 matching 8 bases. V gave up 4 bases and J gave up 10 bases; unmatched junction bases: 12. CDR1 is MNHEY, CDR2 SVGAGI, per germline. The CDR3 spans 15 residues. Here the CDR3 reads CASSFQGAREEEQFF. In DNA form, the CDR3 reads TGTGCCAGCAGTTTTCAGGGGGCGCGGGAAGAGGAGCAGTTCTTC.

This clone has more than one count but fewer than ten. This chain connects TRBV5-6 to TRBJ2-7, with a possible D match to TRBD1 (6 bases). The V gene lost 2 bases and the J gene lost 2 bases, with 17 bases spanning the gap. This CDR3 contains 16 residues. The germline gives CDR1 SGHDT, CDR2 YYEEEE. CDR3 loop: CASSFYSGALTYEQYF. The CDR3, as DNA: TGTGCCAGCAGCTTTTATTCAGGGGCCCTTACCTACGAGCAGTACTTC.

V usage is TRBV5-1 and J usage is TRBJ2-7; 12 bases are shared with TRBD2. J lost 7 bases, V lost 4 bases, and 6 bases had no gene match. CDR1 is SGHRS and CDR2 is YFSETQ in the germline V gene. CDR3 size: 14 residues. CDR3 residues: CASSRLAGVGEQYF. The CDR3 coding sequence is TGCGCCAGCAGCCGACTAGCGGGAGTAGGGGAGCAGTACTTC.

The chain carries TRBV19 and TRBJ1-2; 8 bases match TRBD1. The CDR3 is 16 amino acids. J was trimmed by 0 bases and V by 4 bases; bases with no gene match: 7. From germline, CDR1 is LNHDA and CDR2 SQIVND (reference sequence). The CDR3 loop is CASSTLGTGTNYGYTF. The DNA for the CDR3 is TGTGCCAGTAGTACCCTGGGGACAGGCACTAACTATGGCTACACCTTC. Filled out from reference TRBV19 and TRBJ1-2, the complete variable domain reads DGGITQSPKYLFRKEGQNVTLSCEQNLNHDAMYWYRQDPGQGLRLIYYSQIVNDFQKGDIAEGYSVSREKKESFPLTVTSAQKNPTAFYLCASSTLGTGTNYGYTFGSGTRLTVV.

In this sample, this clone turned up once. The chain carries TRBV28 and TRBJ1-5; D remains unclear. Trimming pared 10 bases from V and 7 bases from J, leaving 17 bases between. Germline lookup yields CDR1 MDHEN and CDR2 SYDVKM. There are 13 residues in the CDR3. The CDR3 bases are TGTGCCACCAAGGAGCTCGTGGAGCAGCCCCAGCATTTT. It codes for CATKELVEQPQHF.

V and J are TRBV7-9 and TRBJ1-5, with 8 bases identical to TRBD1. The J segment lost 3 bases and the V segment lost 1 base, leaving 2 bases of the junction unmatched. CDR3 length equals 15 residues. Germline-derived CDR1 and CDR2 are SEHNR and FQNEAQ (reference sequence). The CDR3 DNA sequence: TGTGCCAGCAGCTTAGGGGGACAGGACAATCAGCCCCAGCATTTT. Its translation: CASSLGGQDNQPQHF.

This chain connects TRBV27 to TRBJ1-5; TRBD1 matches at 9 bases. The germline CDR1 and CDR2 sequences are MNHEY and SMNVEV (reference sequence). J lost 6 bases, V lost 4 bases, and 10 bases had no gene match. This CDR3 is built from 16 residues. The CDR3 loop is CASSSIPQGAGQPQHF. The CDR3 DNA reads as TGTGCCAGCAGTTCGATCCCACAGGGGGCGGGTCAGCCCCAGCATTTT.

CDR3: CASTLGYNEQFF. Written as DNA, the CDR3 is TGCGCCAGCACCCTGGGCTACAATGAGCAGTTCTTC. The J gene is TRBJ2-1, the V gene TRBV5-1; no definite D call. V lost 6 bases to trimming and J lost 3 bases, with 7 bases between them. Germline CDR1 SGHRS, CDR2 YFSETQ. This CDR3 region has 12 residues.

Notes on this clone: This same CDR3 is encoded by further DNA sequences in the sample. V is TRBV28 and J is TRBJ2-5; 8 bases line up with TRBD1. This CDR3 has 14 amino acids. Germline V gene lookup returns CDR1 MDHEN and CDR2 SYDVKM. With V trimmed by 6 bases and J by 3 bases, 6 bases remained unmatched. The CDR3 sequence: CASSPWTGKETQYF. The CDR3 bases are TGTGCCAGCAGCCCTTGGACAGGGAAAGAGACCCAGTACTTC.

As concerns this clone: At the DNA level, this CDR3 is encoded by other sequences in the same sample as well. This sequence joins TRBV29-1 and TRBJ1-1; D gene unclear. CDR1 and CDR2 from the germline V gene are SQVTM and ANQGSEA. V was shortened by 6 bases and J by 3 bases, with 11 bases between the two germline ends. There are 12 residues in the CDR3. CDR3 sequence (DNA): TGCAGCGTCGCCCAAGGAGACACTGAAGCTTTCTTT. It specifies CSVAQGDTEAFF.

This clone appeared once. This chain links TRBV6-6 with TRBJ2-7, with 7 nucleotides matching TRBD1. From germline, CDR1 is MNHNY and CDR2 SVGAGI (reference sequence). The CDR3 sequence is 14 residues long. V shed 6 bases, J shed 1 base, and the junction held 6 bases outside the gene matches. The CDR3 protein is CASSPPDRSYEQYF. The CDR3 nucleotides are TGTGCCAGCAGCCCCCCGGACAGGTCCTACGAGCAGTACTTC.

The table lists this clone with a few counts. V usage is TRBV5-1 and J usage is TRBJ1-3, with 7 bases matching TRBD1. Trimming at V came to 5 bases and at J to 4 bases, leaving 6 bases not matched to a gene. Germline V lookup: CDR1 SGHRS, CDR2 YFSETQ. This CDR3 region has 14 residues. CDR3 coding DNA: TGCGCCAGCAGGCCCGGGACAGCCGGAAACACCATATATTTT. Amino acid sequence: CASRPGTAGNTIYF.

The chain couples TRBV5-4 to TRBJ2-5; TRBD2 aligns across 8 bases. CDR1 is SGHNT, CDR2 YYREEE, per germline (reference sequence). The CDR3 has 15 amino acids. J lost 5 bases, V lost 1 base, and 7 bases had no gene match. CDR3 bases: TGTGCCAGCAGCTTGTATACGGGAGGGTATGAGACCCAGTACTTC. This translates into CASSLYTGGYETQYF.

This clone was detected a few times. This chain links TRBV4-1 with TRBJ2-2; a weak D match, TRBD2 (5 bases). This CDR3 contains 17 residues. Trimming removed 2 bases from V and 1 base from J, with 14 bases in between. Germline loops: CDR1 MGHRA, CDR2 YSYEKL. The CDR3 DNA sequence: TGCGCCAGCAGCCAACTCCGAGGCGGGTTGAACACCGGGGAGCTGTTTTTT. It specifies CASSQLRGGLNTGELFF.

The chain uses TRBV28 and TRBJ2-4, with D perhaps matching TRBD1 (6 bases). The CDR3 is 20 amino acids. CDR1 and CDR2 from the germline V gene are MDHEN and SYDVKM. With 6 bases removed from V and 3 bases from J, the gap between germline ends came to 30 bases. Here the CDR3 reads CASSQPLPGGRGQDKNIQYF. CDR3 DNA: TGTGCCAGCAGCCAACCACTCCCAGGTGGCAGGGGTCAAGACAAAAACATTCAGTACTTC.

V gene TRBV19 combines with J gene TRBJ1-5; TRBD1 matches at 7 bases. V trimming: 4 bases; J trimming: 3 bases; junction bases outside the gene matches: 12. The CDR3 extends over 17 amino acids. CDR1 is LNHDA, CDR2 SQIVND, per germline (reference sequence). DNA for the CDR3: TGTGCCAGTAGTACACTTCCGGGACAGAGTATCAATCAGCCCCAGCATTTT. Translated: CASSTLPGQSINQPQHF.

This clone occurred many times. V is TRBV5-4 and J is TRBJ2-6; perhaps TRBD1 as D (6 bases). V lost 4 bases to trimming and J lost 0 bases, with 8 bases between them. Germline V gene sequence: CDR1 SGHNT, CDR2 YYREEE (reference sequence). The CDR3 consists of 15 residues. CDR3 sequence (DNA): TGTGCCAGCAGCGGACAGCTCTCTGGGGCCAACGTCCTGACTTTC. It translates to CASSGQLSGANVLTF.

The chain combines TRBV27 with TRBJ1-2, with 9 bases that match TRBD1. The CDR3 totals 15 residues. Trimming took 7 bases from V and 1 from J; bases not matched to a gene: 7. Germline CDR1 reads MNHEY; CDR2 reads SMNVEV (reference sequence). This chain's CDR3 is CASTRTGEGNYGYTF. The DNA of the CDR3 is TGTGCCAGCACCCGGACAGGGGAGGGTAACTATGGCTACACCTTC.

CDR3 protein: CASSSGLAGDTQYF. In nucleotides, the CDR3 is TGTGCCAGCAGCTCGGGACTAGCGGGAGATACGCAGTATTTT. This sequence joins TRBV7-2 and TRBJ2-3; 12 bases line up with TRBD2. CDR3 length equals 14 residues. J gave up 5 bases and V 4 bases, and 1 base lay outside the gene matches. Germline CDR1 and CDR2: SGHTA and FQGNSA.

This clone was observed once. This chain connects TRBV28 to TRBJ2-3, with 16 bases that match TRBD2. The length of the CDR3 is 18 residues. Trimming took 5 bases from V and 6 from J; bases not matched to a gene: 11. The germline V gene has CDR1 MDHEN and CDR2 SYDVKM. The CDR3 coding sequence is TGTGCCAGCAGTCAACAGGGACTAGCGGGAGGGCTGTTGGATACGCAGTATTTT. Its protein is CASSQQGLAGGLLDTQYF.

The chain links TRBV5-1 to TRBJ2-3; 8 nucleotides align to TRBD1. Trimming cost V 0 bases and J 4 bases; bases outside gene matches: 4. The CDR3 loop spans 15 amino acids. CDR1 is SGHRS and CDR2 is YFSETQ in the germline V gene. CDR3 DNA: TGCGCCAGCAGCTTGGTCGGGACAGGCCCAGATACGCAGTATTTT. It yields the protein CASSLVGTGPDTQYF.

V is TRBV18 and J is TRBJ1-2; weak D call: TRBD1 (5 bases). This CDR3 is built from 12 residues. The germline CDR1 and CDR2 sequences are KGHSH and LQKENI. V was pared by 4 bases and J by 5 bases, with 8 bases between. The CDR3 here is CASSQGTYGYTF. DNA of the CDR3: TGTGCCAGCTCACAGGGGACGTATGGCTACACCTTC.